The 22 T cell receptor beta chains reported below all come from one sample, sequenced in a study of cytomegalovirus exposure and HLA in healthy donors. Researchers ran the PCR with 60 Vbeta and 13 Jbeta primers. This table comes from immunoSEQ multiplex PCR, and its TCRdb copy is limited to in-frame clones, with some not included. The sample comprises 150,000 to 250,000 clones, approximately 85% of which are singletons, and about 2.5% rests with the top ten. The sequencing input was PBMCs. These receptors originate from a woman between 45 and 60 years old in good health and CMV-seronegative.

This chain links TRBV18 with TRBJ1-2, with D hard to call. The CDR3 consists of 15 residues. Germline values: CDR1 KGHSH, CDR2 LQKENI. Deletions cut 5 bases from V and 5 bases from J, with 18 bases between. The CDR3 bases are TGTGCCAGCTCAGCTCGGATCGAGCGGCGGTATGGCTACACCTTC. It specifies CASSARIERRYGYTF.

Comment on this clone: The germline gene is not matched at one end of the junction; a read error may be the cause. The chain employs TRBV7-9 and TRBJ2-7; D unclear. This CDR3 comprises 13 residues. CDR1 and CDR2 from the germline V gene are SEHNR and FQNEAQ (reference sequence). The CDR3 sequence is CSSSLYSSYEQYF. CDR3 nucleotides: TGTTCCAGCAGCTTATATAGCTCCTACGAGCAGTACTTC.

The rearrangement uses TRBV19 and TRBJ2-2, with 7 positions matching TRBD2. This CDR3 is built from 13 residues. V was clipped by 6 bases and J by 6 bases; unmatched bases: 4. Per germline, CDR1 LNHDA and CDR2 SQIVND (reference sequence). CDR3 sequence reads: CASRTLAAGELFF. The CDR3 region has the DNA TGTGCCAGTAGGACTCTAGCGGCCGGGGAGCTGTTTTTT. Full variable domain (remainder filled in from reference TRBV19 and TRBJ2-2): DGGITQSPKYLFRKEGQNVTLSCEQNLNHDAMYWYRQDPGQGLRLIYYSQIVNDFQKGDIAEGYSVSREKKESFPLTVTSAQKNPTAFYLCASRTLAAGELFFGEGSRLTVL.

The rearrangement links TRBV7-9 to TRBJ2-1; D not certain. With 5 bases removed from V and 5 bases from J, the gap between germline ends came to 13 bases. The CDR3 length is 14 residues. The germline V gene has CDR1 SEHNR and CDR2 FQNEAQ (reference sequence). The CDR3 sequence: CASSPTPRHNEQFF. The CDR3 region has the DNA TGTGCCAGCAGCCCGACACCTCGACACAATGAGCAGTTCTTC. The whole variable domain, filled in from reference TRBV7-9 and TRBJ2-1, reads DTGVSQNPRHKITKRGQNVTFRCDPISEHNRLYWYRQTLGQGPEFLTYFQNEAQLEKSRLLSDRFSAERPKGSFSTLEIQRTEQGDSAMYLCASSPTPRHNEQFFGPGTRLTVL.

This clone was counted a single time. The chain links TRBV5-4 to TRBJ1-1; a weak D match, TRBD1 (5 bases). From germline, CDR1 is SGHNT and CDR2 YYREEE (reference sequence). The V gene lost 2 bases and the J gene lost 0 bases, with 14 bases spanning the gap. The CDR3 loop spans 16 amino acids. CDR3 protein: CASSFSGGTLNTEAFF. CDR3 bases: TGTGCCAGCAGCTTTAGTGGGGGGACTCTGAACACTGAAGCTTTCTTT.

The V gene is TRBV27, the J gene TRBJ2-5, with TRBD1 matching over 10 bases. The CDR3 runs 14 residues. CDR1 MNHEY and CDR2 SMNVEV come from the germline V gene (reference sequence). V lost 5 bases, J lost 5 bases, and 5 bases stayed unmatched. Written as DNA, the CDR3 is TGTGCCAGCAGTCCCGGGACAGGGGAGGAGACCCAGTACTTC. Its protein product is CASSPGTGEETQYF.

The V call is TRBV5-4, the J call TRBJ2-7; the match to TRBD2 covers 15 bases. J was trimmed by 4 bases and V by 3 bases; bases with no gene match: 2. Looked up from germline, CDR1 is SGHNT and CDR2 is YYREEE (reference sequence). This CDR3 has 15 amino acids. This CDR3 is CASSSGTSGRYEQYF. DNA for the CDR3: TGTGCCAGCAGCTCCGGGACTAGCGGGAGGTACGAGCAGTACTTC.

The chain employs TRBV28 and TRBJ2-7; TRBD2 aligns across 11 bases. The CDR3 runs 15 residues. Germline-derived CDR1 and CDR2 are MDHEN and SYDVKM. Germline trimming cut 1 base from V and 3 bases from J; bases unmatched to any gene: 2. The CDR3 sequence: CASSLLAGGNYEQYF. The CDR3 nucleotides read TGTGCCAGCAGTTTATTAGCGGGAGGGAACTACGAGCAGTACTTC.

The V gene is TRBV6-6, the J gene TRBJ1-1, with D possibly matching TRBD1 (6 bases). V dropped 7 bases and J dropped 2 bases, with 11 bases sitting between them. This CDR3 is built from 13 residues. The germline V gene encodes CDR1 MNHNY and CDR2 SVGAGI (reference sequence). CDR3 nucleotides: TGTGCCAGCAAAGTCGGGACAAACACTGAAGCTTTCTTT. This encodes CASKVGTNTEAFF.

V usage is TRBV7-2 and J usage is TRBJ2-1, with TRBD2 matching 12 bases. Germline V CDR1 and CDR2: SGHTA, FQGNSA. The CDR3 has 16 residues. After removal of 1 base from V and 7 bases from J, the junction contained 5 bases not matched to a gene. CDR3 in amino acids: CASSLGRLAGENEQFF. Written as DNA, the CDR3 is TGTGCCAGCAGCTTAGGGCGACTAGCGGGGGAAAATGAGCAGTTCTTC. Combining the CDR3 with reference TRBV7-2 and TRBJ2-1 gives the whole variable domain GAGVSQSPSNKVTEKGKDVELRCDPISGHTALYWYRQSLGQGLEFLIYFQGNSAPDKSGLPSDRFSAERTGGSVSTLTIQRTQQEDSAVYLCASSLGRLAGENEQFFGPGTRLTVL.

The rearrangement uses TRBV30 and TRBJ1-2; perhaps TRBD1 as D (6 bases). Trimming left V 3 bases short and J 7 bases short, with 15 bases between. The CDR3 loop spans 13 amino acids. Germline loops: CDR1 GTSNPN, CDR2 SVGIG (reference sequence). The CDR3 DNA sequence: TGTGCCTGGAGCCGGTTAGGGGGACGTGGCTACACCTTC. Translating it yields CAWSRLGGRGYTF.

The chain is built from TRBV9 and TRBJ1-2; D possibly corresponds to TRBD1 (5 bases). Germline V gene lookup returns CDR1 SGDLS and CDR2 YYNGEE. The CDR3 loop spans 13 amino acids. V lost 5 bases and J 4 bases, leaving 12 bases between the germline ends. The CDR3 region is CASSNRQGYGYTF. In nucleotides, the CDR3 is TGTGCCAGCAGTAACCGCCAGGGCTATGGCTACACCTTC.

The CDR3 loop reads CASSRTGASYEQYF. The CDR3 DNA follows: TGTGCCAGCAGTCGGACAGGGGCCTCCTACGAGCAGTACTTC. This chain connects TRBV13 to TRBJ2-7, with TRBD1 matching over 9 bases. Germline assignment: CDR1 PRHDT and CDR2 FYEKMQ (reference sequence). Trimming cost V 6 bases and J 0 bases; bases outside gene matches: 3. This CDR3 is built from 14 residues.

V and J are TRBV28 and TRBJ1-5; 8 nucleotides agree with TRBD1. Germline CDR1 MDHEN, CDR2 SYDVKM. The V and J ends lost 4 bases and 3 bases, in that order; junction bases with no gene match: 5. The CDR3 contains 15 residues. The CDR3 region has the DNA TGTGCCAGCAGTTCGGACAGGGCAAACAATCAGCCCCAGCATTTT. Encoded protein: CASSSDRANNQPQHF.

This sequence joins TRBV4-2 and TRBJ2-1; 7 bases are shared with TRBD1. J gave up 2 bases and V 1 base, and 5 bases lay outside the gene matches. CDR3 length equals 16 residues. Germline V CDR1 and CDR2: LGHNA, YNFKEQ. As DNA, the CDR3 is TGTGCCAGCAGCCAAGCTGTGGGACAGCCCTACAATGAGCAGTTCTTC. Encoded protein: CASSQAVGQPYNEQFF.

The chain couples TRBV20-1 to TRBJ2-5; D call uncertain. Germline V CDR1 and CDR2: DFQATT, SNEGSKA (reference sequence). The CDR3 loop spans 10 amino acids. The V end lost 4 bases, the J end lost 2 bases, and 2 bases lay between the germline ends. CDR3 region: CSATQETQYF. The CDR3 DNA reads TGCAGTGCTACACAAGAGACCCAGTACTTC.

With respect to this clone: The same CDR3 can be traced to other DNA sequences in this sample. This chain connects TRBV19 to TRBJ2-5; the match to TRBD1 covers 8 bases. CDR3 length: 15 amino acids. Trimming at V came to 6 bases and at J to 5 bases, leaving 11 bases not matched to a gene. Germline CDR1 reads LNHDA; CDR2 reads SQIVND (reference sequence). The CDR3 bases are TGTGCCAGTAGCCCTGGACAGGGCCAAGGGGAGACCCAGTACTTC. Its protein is CASSPGQGQGETQYF.

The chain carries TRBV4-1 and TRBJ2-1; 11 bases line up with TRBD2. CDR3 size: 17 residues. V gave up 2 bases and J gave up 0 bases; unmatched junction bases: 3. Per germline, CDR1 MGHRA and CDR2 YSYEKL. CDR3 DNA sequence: TGCGCCAGCAGCCAACCACTAGCGGGAGACTCCTACAATGAGCAGTTCTTC. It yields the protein CASSQPLAGDSYNEQFF.

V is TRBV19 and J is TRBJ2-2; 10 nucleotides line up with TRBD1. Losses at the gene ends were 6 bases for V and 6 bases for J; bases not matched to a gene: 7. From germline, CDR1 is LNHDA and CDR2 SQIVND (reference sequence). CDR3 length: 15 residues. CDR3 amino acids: CASRKGQGPAGELFF. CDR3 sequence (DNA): TGTGCCAGTAGAAAGGGACAGGGGCCGGCCGGGGAGCTGTTTTTT.

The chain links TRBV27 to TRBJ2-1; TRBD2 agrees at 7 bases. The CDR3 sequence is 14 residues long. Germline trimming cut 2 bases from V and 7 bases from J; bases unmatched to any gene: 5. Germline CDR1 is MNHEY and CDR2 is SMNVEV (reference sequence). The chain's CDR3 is CASSLAGEKNEQFF. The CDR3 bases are TGTGCCAGCAGTTTAGCGGGAGAGAAAAATGAGCAGTTCTTC.

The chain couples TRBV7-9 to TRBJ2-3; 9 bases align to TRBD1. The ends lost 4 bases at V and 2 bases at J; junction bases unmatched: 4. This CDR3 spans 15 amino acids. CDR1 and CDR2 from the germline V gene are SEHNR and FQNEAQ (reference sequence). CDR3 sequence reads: CASSSRTGDTDTQYF. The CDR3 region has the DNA TGTGCCAGCAGCTCAAGGACAGGGGACACAGATACGCAGTATTTT.

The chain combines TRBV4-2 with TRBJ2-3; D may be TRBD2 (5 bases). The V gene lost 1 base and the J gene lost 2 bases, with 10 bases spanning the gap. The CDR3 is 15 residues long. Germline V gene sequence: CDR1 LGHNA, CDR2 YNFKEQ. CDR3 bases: TGTGCCAGCAGCCAAGGAGGACTGTCCACAGATACGCAGTATTTT. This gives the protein CASSQGGLSTDTQYF.